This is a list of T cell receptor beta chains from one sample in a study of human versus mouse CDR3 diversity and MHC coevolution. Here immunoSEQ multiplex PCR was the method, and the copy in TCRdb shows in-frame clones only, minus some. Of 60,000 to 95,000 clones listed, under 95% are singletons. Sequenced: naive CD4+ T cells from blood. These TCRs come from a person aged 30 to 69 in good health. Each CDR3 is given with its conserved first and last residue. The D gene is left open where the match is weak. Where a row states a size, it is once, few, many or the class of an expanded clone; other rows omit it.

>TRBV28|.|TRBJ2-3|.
TGTGCCAGCAGTTCCCAGGGAGATACGCAGTATTTT
CASSSQGDTQYF
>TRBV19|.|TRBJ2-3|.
TGTGCCAGTAGATGGACAGAAACAGATACGCAGTATTTT
CASRWTETDTQYF
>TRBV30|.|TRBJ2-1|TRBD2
TGTGCCTGGAGTCGGCTAGCGGGGCCGTCTTTGGAGCAGTTCTTC
CAWSRLAGPSLEQFF
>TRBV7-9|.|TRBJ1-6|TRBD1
TGTGCCAGCAGCTTCGACAGGGATAATTCACCCCTCCACTTT
CASSFDRDNSPLHF
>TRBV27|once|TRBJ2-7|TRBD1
TGTGCCAGCAGCAGCGTCGCCGGGACAGGGTCCTACGAGCAGTACTTC
CASSSVAGTGSYEQYF
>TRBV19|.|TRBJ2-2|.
TGTGCCAGTACTAAGGACAGTGTCACCGGGGAGCTGTTTTTT
CASTKDSVTGELFF
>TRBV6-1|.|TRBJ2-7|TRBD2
TGTGCCAGTACTCCTAGCGGGAGCTACGAGCAGTACTTC
CASTPSGSYEQYF
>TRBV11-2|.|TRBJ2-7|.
TGTGCCAGCAGCTTAGATCCGATGAGAAACTACGAGCAGTACTTC
CASSLDPMRNYEQYF
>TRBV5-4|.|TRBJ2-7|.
TGTGCCAGCAGCTTGACAGGGGGGGACGAGCAGTACTTC
CASSLTGGDEQYF
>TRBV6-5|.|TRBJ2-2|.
TGTGCCAGCAGGTACTCACAGAACACCGGGGAGCTGTTTTTT
CASRYSQNTGELFF